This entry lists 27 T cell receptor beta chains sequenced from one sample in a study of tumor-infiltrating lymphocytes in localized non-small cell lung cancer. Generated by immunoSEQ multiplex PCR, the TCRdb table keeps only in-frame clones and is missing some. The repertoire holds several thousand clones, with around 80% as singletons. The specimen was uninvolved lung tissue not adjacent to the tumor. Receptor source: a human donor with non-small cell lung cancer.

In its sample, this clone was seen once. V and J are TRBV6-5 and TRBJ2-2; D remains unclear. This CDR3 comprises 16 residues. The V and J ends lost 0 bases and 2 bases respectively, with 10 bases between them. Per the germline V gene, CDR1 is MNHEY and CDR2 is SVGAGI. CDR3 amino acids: CASSYSRYTNTGELFF. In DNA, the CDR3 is TGTGCCAGCAGTTACTCCCGGTACACCAACACCGGGGAGCTGTTTTTT.

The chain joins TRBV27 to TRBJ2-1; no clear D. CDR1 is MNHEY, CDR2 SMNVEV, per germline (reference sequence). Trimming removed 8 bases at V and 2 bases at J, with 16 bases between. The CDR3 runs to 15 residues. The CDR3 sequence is CASRFGYSPYNEQFF. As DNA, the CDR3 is TGTGCCAGCCGGTTTGGGTACTCCCCCTACAATGAGCAGTTCTTC.

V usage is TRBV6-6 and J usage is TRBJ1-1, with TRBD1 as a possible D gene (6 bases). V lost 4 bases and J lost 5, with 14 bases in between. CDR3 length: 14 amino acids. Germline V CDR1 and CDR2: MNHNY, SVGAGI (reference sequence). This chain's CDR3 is CASSSRDKKTEAFF. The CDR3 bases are TGTGCCAGCAGTTCACGGGACAAAAAAACTGAAGCTTTCTTT.

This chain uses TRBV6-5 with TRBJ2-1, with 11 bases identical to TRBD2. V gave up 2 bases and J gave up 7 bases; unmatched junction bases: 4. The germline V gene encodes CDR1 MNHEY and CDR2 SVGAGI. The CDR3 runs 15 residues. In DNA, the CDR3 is TGTGCCAGCAGTTACGGTCTAGCGGGAGGTAATGAGCAGTTCTTC. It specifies CASSYGLAGGNEQFF.

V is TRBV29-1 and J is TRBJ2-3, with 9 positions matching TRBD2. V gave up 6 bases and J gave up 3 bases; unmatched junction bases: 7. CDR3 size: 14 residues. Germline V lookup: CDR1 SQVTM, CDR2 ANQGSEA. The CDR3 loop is CSVGGLALTDTQYF. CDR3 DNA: TGCAGCGTGGGGGGACTAGCCCTAACAGATACGCAGTATTTT.

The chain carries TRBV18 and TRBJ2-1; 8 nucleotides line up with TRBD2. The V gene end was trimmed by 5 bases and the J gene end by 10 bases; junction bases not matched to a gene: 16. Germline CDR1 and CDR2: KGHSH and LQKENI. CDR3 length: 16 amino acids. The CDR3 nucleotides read TGTGCCAGCTCATCCTGGCCGGGACTAGGTTCGCGAGAGCAGTTCTTC. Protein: CASSSWPGLGSREQFF. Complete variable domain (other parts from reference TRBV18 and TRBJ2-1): NAGVMQNPRHLVRRRGQEARLRCSPMKGHSHVYWYRQLPEEGLKFMVYLQKENIIDESGMPKERFSAEFPKEGPSILRIQQVVRGDSAAYFCASSSWPGLGSREQFFGPGTRLTVL.

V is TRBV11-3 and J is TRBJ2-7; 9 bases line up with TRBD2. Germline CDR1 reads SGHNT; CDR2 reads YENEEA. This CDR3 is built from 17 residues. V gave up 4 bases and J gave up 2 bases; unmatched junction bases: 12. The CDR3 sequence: CASSSLRAGGRAYEQYF. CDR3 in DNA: TGTGCCAGCAGCTCCCTCCGAGCGGGAGGACGGGCCTACGAGCAGTACTTC.

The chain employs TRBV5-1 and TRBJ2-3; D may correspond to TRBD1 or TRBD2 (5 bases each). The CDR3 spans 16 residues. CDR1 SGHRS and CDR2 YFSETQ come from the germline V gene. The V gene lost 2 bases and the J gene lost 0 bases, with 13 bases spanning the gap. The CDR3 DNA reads TGCGCCAGCAGCTTCGGGGACCCGTCTAGCACAGATACGCAGTATTTT. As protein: CASSFGDPSSTDTQYF.

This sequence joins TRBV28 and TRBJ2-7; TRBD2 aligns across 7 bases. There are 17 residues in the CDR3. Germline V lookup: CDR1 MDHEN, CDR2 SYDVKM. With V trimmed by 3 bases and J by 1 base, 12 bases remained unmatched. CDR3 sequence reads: CASSFFSGGEWSYEQYF. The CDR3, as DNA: TGTGCCAGCAGTTTCTTCTCGGGAGGTGAGTGGTCCTACGAGCAGTACTTC.

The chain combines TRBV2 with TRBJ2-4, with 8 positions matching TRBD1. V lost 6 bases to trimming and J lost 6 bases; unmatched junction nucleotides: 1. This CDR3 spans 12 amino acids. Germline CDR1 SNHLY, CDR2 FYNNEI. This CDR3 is CASSGQGNIQYF. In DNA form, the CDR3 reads TGTGCCAGCAGCGGACAGGGAAACATTCAGTACTTC.

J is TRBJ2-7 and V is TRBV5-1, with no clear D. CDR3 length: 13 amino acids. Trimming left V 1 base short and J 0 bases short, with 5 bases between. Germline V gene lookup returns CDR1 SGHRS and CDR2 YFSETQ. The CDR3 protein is CASSLLGSYEQYF. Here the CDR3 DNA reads TGCGCCAGCAGCTTGCTGGGCTCCTACGAGCAGTACTTC.

The CDR3 nucleotides read TGTGCCAGCAGCTCAGGGGAGAGGGAGACCCAGTACTTC. Its protein product is CASSSGERETQYF. This rearrangement joins TRBV5-4 to TRBJ2-5, with D perhaps TRBD1 (6 bases). The CDR3 has 13 residues. The V end was cut by 3 bases, the J end by 5 bases, with 11 bases between. Germline V gene lookup returns CDR1 SGHNT and CDR2 YYREEE (reference sequence).

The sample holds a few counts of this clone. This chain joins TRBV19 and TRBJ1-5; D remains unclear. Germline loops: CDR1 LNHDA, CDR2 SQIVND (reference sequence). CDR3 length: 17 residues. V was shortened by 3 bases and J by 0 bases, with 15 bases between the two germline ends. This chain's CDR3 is CASSMAWAANSNQPQHF. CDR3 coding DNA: TGTGCCAGTAGTATGGCTTGGGCAGCTAATAGCAATCAGCCCCAGCATTTT.

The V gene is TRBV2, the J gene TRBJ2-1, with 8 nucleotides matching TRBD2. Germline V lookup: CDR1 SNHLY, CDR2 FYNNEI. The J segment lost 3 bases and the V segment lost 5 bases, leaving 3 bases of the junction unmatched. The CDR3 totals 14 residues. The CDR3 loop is CASSRTSFYNEQFF. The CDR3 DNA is TGTGCCAGCAGTAGGACTAGCTTCTACAATGAGCAGTTCTTC.

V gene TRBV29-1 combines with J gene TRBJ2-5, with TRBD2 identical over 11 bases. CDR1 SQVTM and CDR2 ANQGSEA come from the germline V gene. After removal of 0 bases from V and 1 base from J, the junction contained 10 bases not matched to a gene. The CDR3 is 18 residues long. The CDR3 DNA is TGCAGCGTTGAAGAATTACTAGCGGGAGTTCAGGGCCAAGAGACCCAGTACTTC. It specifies CSVEELLAGVQGQETQYF.

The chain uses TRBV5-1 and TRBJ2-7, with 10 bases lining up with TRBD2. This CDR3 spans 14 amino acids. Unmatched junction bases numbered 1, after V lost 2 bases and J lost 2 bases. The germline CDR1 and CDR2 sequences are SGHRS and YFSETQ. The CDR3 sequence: CASSFLAGAYEQYF. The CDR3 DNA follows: TGCGCCAGCAGCTTCCTAGCGGGAGCCTACGAGCAGTACTTC.

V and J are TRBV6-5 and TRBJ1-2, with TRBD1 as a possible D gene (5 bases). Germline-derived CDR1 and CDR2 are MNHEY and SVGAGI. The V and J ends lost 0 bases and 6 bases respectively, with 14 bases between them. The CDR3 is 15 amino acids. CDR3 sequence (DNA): TGTGCCAGCAGTTACTCTAAGTCAGGGACTAATGGCTACACCTTC. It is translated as CASSYSKSGTNGYTF.

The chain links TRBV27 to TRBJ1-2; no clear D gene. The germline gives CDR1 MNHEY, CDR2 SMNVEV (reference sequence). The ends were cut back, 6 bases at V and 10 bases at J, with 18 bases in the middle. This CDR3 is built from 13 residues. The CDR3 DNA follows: TGTGCCAGCAGCCTAACATCCTCCGGGGACTACACCTTC. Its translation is CASSLTSSGDYTF.

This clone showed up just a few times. CDR3 in amino acids: CASSLWGAGETQYF. CDR3 DNA sequence: TGTGCCAGCAGCCTTTGGGGGGCAGGTGAGACCCAGTACTTC. The chain employs TRBV5-6 and TRBJ2-5; D is possibly TRBD1 or TRBD2 (6 bases each). This CDR3 has 14 amino acids. Per germline, CDR1 SGHDT and CDR2 YYEEEE. V lost 4 bases, J lost 5 bases, and 15 bases lay in between.

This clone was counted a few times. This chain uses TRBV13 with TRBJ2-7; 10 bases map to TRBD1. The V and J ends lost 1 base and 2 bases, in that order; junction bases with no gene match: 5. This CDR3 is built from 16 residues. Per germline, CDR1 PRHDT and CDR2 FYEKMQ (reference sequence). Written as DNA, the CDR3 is TGTGCCAGCAGCTTAGCCCCCGGGACAGGGGCCTACGAGCAGTACTTC. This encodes CASSLAPGTGAYEQYF.

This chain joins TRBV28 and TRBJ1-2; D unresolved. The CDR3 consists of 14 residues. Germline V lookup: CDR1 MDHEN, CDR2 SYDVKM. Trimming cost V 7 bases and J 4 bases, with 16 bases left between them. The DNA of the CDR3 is TGTGCCAGCACCGTCAGTTTCAGCGGCTATGGCTACACCTTC. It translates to CASTVSFSGYGYTF.

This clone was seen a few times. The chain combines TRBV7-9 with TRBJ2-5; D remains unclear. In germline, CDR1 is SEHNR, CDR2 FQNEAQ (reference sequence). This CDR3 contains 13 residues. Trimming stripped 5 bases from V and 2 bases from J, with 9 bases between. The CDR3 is CASSPRAQETQYF. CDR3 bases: TGTGCCAGCAGCCCAAGGGCGCAAGAGACCCAGTACTTC.

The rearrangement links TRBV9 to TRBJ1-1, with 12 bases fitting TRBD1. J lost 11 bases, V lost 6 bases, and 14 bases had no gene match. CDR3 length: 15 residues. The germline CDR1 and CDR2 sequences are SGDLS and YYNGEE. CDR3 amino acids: CASTQTGTGGGGAFF. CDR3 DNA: TGTGCCAGCACTCAAACCGGGACAGGGGGCGGTGGGGCTTTCTTT.

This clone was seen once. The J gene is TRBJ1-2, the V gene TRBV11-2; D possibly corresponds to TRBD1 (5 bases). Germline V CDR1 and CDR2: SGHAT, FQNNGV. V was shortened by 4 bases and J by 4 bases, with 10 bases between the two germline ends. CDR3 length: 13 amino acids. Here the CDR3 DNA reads TGTGCCAGCAGCTACCGACAGCTCTATGGCTACACCTTC. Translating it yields CASSYRQLYGYTF.

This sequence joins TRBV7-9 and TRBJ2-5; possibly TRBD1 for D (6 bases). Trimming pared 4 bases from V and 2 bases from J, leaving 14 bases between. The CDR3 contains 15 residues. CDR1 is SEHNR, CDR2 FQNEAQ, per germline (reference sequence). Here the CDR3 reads CASSYRQVSQETQYF. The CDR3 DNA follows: TGTGCCAGCAGCTATAGACAGGTATCTCAAGAGACCCAGTACTTC.

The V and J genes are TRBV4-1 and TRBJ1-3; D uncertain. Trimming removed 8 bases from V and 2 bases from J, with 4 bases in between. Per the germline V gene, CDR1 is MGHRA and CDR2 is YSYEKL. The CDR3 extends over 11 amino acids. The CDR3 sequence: CASSPGNTIYF. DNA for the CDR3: TGCGCCAGCTCGCCTGGAAACACCATATATTTT.

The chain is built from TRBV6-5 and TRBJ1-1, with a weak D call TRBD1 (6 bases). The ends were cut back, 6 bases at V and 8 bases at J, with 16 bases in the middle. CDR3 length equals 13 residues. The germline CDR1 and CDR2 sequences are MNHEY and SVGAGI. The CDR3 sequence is CASRLGQRREAFF. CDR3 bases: TGTGCCAGCAGATTAGGACAGAGAAGAGAAGCTTTCTTT.